This T cell receptor (beta chain) was captured in a study of blood T cell repertoires in COVID-19 (dated by TCRdb to 2018 to 2021). Background for the entire study: The collaborator samples originated in the United States, Italy and Spain and spanned the acute and convalescent phases of COVID-19. The prospective study material was composed of cDNA or gDNA derived from T cells, B-cell-depleted T cells, or PBMCs. Deeply sampled blood TCRbeta repertoires from subjects exposed to, actively infected with, or recovered from COVID-19 were included in the dataset. A freely available public database, intended as a resource for researchers studying the immune response to SARS-CoV-2, is where the repertoires were released. The samples were drawn from two sources: the first 160 participants of the ongoing ImmuneRACE study, and 950 to 1,500 subjects contributed by 6 global collaborators. The sample metadata nearly always contained a de-identified subject ID, COVID-19 status, age in years and sex. Where available, HLA class I and class II types were obtained from metadata supplied by the sample provider rather than from assay-based typing. What the authors observed across the whole study: The amount of clinical and demographic metadata varied by source and participant and was provided uncurated.

As concerns this clone: Its antigen specificity is not known. One base away there is no much larger clone; base qualities are not given.

Samples from volunteer blood donors who had recovered from COVID-19 were contributed by a second Seattle source. The collaborating institutions used their own protocols to collect whole blood in K2EDTA tubes. For TCRbeta analysis, collaborators shipped samples in one of three forms: frozen whole blood, isolated PBMCs, or DNA extracted from either of those sample types. From a lookup of the germline V gene, CDR1 and CDR2 are LGHNA and YSLEER. V gives up 10 bases and J gives up 3 bases, and the segment between their germline ends measures 12 bases. The CDR3 goes from the cysteine to the phenylalanine over 13 residues. The kept DNA is CDR3 alone, 39 bases in frame from the first base. The immunoSEQ Assay, a bias-controlled multiplex PCR, was used to amplify TCRbeta CDR3 regions from genomic DNA. The source study handled its data this way. Within the assay, amplification of reference gene primers was used to estimate how many nucleated cells each sample contained. To quantify the absolute abundance of each unique TCRbeta CDR3 rearrangement, sequence reads were collapsed and filtered. For each sample, productive Simpson clonality was calculated as the square root of Simpson's diversity index over productive rearrangements. TCRdb limited this immuneACCESS table to in-frame rearrangements with V and J called. A share of clones is missing; checked studies link under half to unresolved V genes, and the rest is unexplained. V, J and clone size reflect that table, while D and trimming were determined from the DNA. Here the sample has 250,000 or so clones; approximately 82% occur a single time. The top ten clonotypes cover around 2.4% of the sample.

The specimen sequenced was peripheral blood. Here the chain combines TRBV4-3 and TRBJ2-2; the D region possibly corresponds to TRBD1 (5 bases align). The TCR comes from a middle-aged man who had recovered from COVID-19. The CDR3 in this case is CATSGLDTGELFF. Here is the DNA: TGCGCCACCTCAGGGTTGGACACCGGGGAGCTGTTTTTT.